These 4 T cell receptor beta chains originate from one sample sequenced in a study of blood T cell repertoires in COVID-19. Using immunoSEQ multiplex PCR, the repertoire was profiled, and TCRdb retains in-frame clones only, with some absent. Of about 98,000 clones listed, 70% to 80% are singletons. The sequenced sample was peripheral blood. The source is a man between 65 and 80 years old with acute or convalescent COVID-19.

V is TRBV19 and J is TRBJ2-7; D unclear. This CDR3 has 13 amino acids. Germline V lookup: CDR1 LNHDA, CDR2 SQIVND (reference sequence). The V and J ends lost 4 bases and 5 bases respectively, with 12 bases between them. The CDR3 sequence is CASSSASSHEQYF. In DNA form, the CDR3 reads TGTGCCAGTAGTAGTGCGTCATCCCACGAGCAGTACTTC.

The chain is built from TRBV25-1 and TRBJ2-7; 7 bases map to TRBD1. J lost 1 base, V lost 3 bases, and 6 bases had no gene match. The CDR3 spans 15 residues. Germline values: CDR1 MGHDK, CDR2 SYGVNS. The CDR3 nucleotides are TGTGCCAGCAGTGACGACAGGGTCGGGTCCTACGAGCAGTACTTC. Translated: CASSDDRVGSYEQYF.

V gene TRBV5-4 combines with J gene TRBJ2-3; D not resolved. V dropped 4 bases and J dropped 0 bases, with 15 bases sitting between them. Germline CDR1 is SGHNT and CDR2 is YYREEE (reference sequence). The CDR3 length is 16 residues. The CDR3 nucleotides are TGTGCCAGCAGCCCCGGAAGTCCGACTAGCACAGATACGCAGTATTTT. It is translated as CASSPGSPTSTDTQYF. The variable domain in full, completed from reference TRBV5-4 and TRBJ2-3, reads ETGVTQSPTHLIKTRGQQVTLRCSSQSGHNTVSWYQQALGQGPQFIFQYYREEENGRGNFPPRFSGLQFPNYSSELNVNALELDDSALYLCASSPGSPTSTDTQYFGPGTRLTVL.

This sequence joins TRBV7-8 and TRBJ1-4, with D possibly being TRBD1 (5 bases). CDR3 length: 16 amino acids. Trimming took 1 base from V and 4 from J, leaving 13 bases between them. The germline gives CDR1 SGHVS, CDR2 FQNEAQ. The chain's CDR3 is CASSLGYRSNNEKLFF. Written as DNA, the CDR3 is TGTGCCAGCAGCTTAGGGTACAGGAGTAATAATGAAAAACTGTTTTTT. The variable domain in full, completed from reference TRBV7-8 and TRBJ1-4, reads GAGVSQSPRYKVAKRGQDVALRCDPISGHVSLFWYQQALGQGPEFLTYFQNEAQLDKSGLPSDRFFAERPEGSVSTLKIQRTQQEDSAVYLCASSLGYRSNNEKLFFGSGTQLSVL.